This T cell receptor (beta chain) was sequenced in a study of blood T cell repertoires in COVID-19 (dated by TCRdb to 2018 to 2021). With regard to the full study: Samples covering the acute and convalescent phases of COVID-19 were provided by collaborators in the United States, Italy and Spain. Where available, HLA class I and class II types were obtained from metadata supplied by the sample provider rather than from assay-based typing. The dataset comprised deeply sampled blood TCRbeta repertoires from subjects exposed to, actively infected with, or recovered from COVID-19. Samples were obtained from the ongoing ImmuneRACE study (first 160 participants) and from 1,000 to 1,500 subjects provided by 6 global collaborators. The repertoires were released in a freely available public database meant as a resource for research on the immune response to SARS-CoV-2. The prospective study material was composed of cDNA or gDNA derived from T cells, B-cell-depleted T cells, or PBMCs. The sample metadata nearly always contained a de-identified subject ID, COVID-19 status, age in years and sex. What the study reported, not specific to this receptor: Clinical and demographic metadata were provided uncurated, with the amount varying by source and participant.

The CDR1 and CDR2 encoded by the germline V gene (reference sequence) are SGHKS and YYEKEE. The CDR3 starts with the cysteine, ends with the phenylalanine, and has 16 residues. Only the CDR3 portion is preserved as DNA: 48 bases, with reading frame beginning at the first base. V is clipped by 4 bases and J by 4 bases, and the sequence between their germline boundaries is 20 bases long. Participants in the prospective study were enrolled through a virtual design, were aged 18 to 89 years, and lived in 24 United States geographic areas. In the prospective study, cohorts were assigned on the basis of participant-reported clinical history obtained from a screening survey and a study questionnaire. For ImmuneRACE Cohort 3, a participant was defined as recovered based on two consecutive negative NP/OP PCR tests, clearance by a healthcare professional, or resolution of symptoms. Mobile phlebotomists in the prospective study collected whole blood, serum and a nasopharyngeal or oropharyngeal swab from every participant. Over a roughly 2-month period, participants in the prospective study had the option of providing additional blood draws and questionnaires. Before DNA extraction, prospective study blood samples were shipped either frozen or at room temperature.

A remark on this clone: Its antigen has not been determined. One base away there is no much larger clone; base qualities are not given.

The immunoSEQ Assay, a bias-controlled multiplex PCR, was used to amplify TCRbeta CDR3 regions from genomic DNA. The study's own analysis went as follows. The number of nucleated cells in each sample was estimated by amplification of reference gene primers within the assay. Sequence reads were collapsed and filtered to measure the absolute abundance of every unique TCRbeta CDR3 rearrangement. Productive Simpson clonality was computed per sample as the square root of Simpson's diversity index over productive rearrangements. Held by TCRdb, this immuneACCESS table contains in-frame sequences only and omits some clones. Under half of the omission traces to an unresolved V gene where checked; the cause of the rest is unknown. D and trimming come from the DNA, and the V and J calls and clone size come from that table. Counted in this sample were fewer than 200,000 clones; around 73% of them appeared once. The ten largest clones capture roughly 17% of the sample.

The receptor was isolated from a woman in her 50s who had recovered from COVID-19. Sequencing used PBMCs or T cells enriched from blood (not recorded which). The V and J genes are TRBV5-5 and TRBJ2-5; TRBD1 is perhaps the D gene, given 5 matching bases. CDR3 protein: CASSPTHLTVRETQYF. In nucleotide form, the sequence is TGTGCCAGCAGCCCTACTCATCTGACAGTTAGAGAGACCCAGTACTTC.